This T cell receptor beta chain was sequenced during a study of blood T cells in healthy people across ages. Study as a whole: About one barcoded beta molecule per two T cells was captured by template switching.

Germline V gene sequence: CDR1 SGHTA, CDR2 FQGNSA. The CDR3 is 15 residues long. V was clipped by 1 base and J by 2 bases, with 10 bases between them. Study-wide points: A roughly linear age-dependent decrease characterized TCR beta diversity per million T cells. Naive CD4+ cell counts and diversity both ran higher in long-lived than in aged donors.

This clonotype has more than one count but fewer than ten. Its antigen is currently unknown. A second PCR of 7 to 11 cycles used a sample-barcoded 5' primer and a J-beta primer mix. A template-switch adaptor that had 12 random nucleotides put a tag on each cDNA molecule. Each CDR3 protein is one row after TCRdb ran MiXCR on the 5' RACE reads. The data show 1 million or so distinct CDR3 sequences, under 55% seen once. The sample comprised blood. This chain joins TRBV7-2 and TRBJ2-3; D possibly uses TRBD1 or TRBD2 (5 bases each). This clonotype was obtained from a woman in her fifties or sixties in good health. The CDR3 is CASSLDGGATDTQYF. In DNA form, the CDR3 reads TGTGCCAGCAGCTTAGATGGGGGAGCCACAGATACGCAGTATTTT.